This T cell receptor beta chain was profiled in a study of spatial heterogeneity in lung cancer. Across the study: Median follow-up for sequenced PBMC samples was 2 to 3 years after resection, when such samples existed. Study-level results: At resection, ubiquitous expanded tumor TCRs appeared in blood more than at follow-up.

Regarding time point: blood at routine non-recurrence follow-up after resection. Tumor, nontumor lung or frozen PBMC supplied whole RNA, sequenced without sorting. Carried by each TCR cDNA molecule was a unique molecular identifier. TCRdb reprocessed the 5' RACE reads with MiXCR, giving one entry per CDR3 protein. This sample has around 41,000 distinct CDR3 sequences, with 22% found just once. This clonotype was counted between two and nine times. Antigen: not known. CDR3 size: 13 residues. Germline assignment: CDR1 LNHDA and CDR2 SQIVND (reference sequence). The V and J ends lost 2 bases and 12 bases respectively, with 11 bases between them.

The sample was PBMCs, taken at follow-up. V is TRBV19 and J is TRBJ1-6; D is perhaps TRBD1 (5 bases). This receptor was obtained from a female donor with early-stage non-small cell lung cancer. CDR3 protein: CASSISPGQPLHF. CDR3 bases: TGTGCCAGTAGTATATCACCCGGACAACCCCTCCACTTT.